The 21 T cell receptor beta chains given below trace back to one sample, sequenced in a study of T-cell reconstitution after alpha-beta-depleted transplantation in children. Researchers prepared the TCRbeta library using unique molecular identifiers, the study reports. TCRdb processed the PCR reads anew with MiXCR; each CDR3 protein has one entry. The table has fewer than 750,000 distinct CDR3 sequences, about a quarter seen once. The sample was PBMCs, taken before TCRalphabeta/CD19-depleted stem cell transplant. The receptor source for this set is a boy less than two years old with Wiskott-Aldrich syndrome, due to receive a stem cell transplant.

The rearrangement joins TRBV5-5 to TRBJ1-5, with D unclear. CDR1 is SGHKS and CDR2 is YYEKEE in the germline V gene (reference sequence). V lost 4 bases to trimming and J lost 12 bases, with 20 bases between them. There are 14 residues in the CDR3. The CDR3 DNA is TGTGCCAGCAGCGACGAACGGACCTCTCGTCTCCAGCATTTT. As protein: CASSDERTSRLQHF. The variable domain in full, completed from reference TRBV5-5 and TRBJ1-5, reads DAGVTQSPTHLIKTRGQQVTLRCSPISGHKSVSWYQQVLGQGPQFIFQYYEKEERGRGNFPDRFSARQFPNYSSELNVNALLLGDSALYLCASSDERTSRLQHFGDGTRLSIL.

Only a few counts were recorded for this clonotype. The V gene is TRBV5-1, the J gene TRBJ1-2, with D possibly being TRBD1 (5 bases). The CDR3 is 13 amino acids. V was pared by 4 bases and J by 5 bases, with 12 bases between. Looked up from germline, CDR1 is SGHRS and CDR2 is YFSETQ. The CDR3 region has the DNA TGCGCCAGCAGCGTCCAGGGTTCGTATGGCTACACCTTC. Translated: CASSVQGSYGYTF. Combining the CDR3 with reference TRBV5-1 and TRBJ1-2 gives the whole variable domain KAGVTQTPRYLIKTRGQQVTLSCSPISGHRSVSWYQQTPGQGLQFLFEYFSETQRNKGNFPGRFSGRQFSNSRSEMNVSTLELGDSALYLCASSVQGSYGYTFGSGTRLTVV.

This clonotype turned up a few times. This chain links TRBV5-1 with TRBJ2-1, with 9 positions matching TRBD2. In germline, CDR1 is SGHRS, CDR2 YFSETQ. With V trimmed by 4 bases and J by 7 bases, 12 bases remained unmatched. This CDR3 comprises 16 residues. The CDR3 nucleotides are TGCGCCAGCAGCCACCCGGCGGGAGGGCCGAGAAATGAGCAGTTCTTC. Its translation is CASSHPAGGPRNEQFF.

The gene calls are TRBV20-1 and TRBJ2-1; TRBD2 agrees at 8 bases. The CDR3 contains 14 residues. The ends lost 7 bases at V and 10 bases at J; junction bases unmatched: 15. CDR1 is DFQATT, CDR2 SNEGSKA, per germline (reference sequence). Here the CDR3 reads CSVPGLAPRGEQFF. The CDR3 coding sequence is TGCAGTGTGCCAGGACTAGCCCCGAGGGGGGAGCAGTTCTTC.

CDR3 protein: CASSPRTGGGQPQHF. For the CDR3, the DNA is TGTGCCAGCAGCCCACGGACAGGGGGCGGTCAGCCCCAGCATTTT. The chain employs TRBV7-2 and TRBJ1-5; 11 bases align to TRBD1. The CDR3 has 15 amino acids. The J segment lost 6 bases and the V segment lost 5 bases, leaving 6 bases of the junction unmatched. CDR1 and CDR2 (germline): SGHTA, FQGNSA.

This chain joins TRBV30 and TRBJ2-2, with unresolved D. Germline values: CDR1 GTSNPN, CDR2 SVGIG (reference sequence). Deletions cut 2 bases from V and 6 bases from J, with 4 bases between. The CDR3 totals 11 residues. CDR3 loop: CAWSQSGELFF. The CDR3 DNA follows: TGTGCCTGGAGTCAGTCCGGGGAGCTGTTTTTT.

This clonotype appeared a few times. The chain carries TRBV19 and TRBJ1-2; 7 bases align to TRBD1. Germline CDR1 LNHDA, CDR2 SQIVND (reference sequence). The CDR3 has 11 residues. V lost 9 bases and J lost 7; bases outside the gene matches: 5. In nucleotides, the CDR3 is TGTGCCAGCCTCGGACAGGTTGGCTACACCTTC. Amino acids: CASLGQVGYTF.

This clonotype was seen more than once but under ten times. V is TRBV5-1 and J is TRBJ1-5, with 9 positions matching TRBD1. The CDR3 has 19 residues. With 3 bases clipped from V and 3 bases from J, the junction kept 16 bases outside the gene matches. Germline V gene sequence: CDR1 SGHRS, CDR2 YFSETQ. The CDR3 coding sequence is TGCGCCAGCAGCTCTCTCGGGACAGGGCCCCAAGGGGCCAATCAGCCCCAGCATTTT. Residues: CASSSLGTGPQGANQPQHF.

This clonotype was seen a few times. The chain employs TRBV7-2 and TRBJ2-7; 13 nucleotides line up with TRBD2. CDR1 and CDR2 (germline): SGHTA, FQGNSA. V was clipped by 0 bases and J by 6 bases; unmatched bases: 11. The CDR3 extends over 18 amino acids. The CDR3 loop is CASSLAQYRLAGGGEQYF. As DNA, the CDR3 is TGTGCCAGCAGCTTAGCCCAATACAGACTAGCGGGAGGAGGCGAGCAGTACTTC.

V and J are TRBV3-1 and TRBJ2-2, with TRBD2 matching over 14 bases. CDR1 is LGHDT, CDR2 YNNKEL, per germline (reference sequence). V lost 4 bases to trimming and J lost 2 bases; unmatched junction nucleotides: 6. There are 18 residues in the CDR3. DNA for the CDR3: TGTGCCAGCAGCCCTGGACTAGCGGGAGGAGTAAACACCGGGGAGCTGTTTTTT. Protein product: CASSPGLAGGVNTGELFF.

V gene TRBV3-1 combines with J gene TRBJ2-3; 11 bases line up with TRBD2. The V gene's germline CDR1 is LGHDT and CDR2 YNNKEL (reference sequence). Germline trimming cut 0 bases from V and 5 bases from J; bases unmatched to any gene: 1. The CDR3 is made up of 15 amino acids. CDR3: CASSQDGLAGDTQYF. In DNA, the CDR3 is TGTGCCAGCAGCCAAGATGGACTAGCGGGAGATACGCAGTATTTT.

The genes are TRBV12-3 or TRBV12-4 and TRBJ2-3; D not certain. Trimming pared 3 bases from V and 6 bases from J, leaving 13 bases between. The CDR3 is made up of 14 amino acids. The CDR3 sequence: CASSLPPRPDTQYF. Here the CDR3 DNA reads TGTGCCAGCAGTTTGCCCCCTCGACCCGATACGCAGTATTTT.

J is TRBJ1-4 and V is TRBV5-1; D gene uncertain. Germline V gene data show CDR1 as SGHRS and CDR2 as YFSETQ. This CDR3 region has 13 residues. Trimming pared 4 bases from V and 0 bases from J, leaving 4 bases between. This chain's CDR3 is CASSTATNEKLFF. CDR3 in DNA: TGCGCCAGCAGCACAGCAACTAATGAAAAACTGTTTTTT.

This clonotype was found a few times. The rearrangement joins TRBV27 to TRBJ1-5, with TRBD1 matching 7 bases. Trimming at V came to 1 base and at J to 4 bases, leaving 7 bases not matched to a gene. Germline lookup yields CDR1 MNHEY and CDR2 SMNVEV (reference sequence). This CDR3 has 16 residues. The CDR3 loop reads CASSLLTDRANQPQHF. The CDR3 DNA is TGTGCCAGCAGTTTATTAACCGACAGGGCAAATCAGCCCCAGCATTTT.

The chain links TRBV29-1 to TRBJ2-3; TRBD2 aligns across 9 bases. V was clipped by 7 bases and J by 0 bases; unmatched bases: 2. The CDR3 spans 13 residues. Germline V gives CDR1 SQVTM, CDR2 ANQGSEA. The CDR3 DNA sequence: TGCAGCGGTACTAGCGGGAGCACAGATACGCAGTATTTT. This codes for CSGTSGSTDTQYF.

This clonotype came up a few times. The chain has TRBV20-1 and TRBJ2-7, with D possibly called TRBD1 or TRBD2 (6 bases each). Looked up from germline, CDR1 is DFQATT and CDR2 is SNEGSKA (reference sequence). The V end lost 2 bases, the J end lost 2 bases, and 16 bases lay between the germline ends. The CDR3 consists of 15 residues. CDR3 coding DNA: TGCAGTGCTAGACCAAGGGGGGAGGCACCCTACGAGCAGTACTTC. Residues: CSARPRGEAPYEQYF.

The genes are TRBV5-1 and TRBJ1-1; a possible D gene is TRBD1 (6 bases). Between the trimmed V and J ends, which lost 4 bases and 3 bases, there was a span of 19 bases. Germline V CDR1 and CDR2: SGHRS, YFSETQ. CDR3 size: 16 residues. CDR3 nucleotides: TGCGCCAGCAGCAGGACCGGGACACTGGGAGACACTGAAGCTTTCTTT. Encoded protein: CASSRTGTLGDTEAFF.

The CDR3 coding sequence is TGTGCCAGCAGTTATGGGCTAGCGGGAGGGCGGGAGACCCAGTACTTC. It encodes CASSYGLAGGRETQYF. The V and J genes are TRBV28 and TRBJ2-5, with TRBD2 identical over 12 bases. V shed 4 bases and J 5 bases; nucleotides not matched to a gene: 8. In germline, CDR1 is MDHEN, CDR2 SYDVKM. There are 16 residues in the CDR3.

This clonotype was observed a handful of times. The CDR3 DNA sequence: TGCGCCAGCAGCCAAGTGTGGGGGGCACCCGGTACTGAAGCTTTCTTT. Amino acid sequence: CASSQVWGAPGTEAFF. The gene calls are TRBV4-1 and TRBJ1-1, with D possibly matching TRBD1 (6 bases). This CDR3 comprises 16 residues. Trimming stripped 1 base from V and 5 bases from J, with 17 bases between. The V gene's germline CDR1 is MGHRA and CDR2 YSYEKL.

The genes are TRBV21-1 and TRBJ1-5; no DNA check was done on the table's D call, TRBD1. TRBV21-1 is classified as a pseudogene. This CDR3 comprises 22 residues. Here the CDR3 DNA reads TGTGCCAGCAGCAAAGCTACTGAGACAGGGCTTTCTGTGTGCTATAGCAATCAGCCCCAGCATTTT. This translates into CASSKATETGLSVCYSNQPQHF.

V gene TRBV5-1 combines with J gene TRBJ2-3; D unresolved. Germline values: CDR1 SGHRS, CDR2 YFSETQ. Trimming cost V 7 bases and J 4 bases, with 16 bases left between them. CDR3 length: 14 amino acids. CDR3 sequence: CASSPRLGPDTQYF. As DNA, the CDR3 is TGCGCCAGCTCCCCCAGGCTAGGCCCAGATACGCAGTATTTT. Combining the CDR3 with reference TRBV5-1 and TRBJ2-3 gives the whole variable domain KAGVTQTPRYLIKTRGQQVTLSCSPISGHRSVSWYQQTPGQGLQFLFEYFSETQRNKGNFPGRFSGRQFSNSRSEMNVSTLELGDSALYLCASSPRLGPDTQYFGPGTRLTVL.